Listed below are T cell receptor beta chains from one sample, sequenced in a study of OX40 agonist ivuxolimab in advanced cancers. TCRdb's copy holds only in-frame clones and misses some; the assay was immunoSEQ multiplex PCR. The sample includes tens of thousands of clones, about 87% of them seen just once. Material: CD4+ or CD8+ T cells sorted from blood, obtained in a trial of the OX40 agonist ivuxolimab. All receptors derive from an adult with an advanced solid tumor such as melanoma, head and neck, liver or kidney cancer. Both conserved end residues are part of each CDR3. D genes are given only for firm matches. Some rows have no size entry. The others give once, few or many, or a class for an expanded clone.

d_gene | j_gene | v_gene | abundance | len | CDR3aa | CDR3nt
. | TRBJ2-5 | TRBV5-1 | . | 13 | CASSLVAEETQYF | TGCGCCAGCAGCTTGGTCGCGGAGGAGACCCAGTACTTC
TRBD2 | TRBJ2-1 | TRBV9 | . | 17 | CASSVSPGLAGDNEQFF | TGTGCCAGCAGCGTTTCACCGGGACTAGCGGGAGATAATGAGCAGTTCTTC
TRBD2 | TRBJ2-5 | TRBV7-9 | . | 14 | CASGPSGSGETQYF | TGTGCCAGCGGGCCCAGCGGGAGCGGGGAGACCCAGTACTTC
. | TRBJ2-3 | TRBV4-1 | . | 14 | CASSQDNGADTQYF | TGCGCCAGCAGCCAAGATAACGGGGCAGATACGCAGTATTTT
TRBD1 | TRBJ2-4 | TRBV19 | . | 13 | CASQPGQGNIQYF | TGTGCCAGCCAACCTGGACAGGGTAACATTCAGTACTTC
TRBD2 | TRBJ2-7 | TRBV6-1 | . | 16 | CASSELLAGGTYEQYF | TGTGCCAGCAGTGAACTACTAGCGGGAGGAACCTACGAGCAGTACTTC
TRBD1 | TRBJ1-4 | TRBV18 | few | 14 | CASSRQGTNEKLFF | TGTGCCAGCTCACGACAGGGGACTAATGAAAAACTGTTTTTT
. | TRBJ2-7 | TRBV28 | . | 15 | CASSRRETRLYEQYF | TGTGCCAGCAGCCGTAGGGAGACTAGGCTTTACGAGCAGTACTTC
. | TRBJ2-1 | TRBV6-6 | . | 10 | CASAQVEQFF | TGTGCCAGCGCCCAGGTAGAGCAGTTCTTC
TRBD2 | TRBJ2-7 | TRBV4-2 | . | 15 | CASSQVASGNYEQYF | TGTGCCAGCAGCCAAGTTGCTAGCGGGAACTACGAGCAGTACTTC
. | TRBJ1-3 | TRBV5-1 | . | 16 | CASSLEALSSGNTIYF | TGCGCCAGCAGCTTGGAAGCTTTGAGCTCTGGAAACACCATATATTTT
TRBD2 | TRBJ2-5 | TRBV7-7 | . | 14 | CASSISGGGETQYF | TGTGCTAGCAGCATTAGCGGGGGTGGAGAGACCCAGTACTTC
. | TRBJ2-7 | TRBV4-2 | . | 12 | CASSQDSYEQYF | TGTGCCAGCAGCCAAGACAGCTACGAGCAGTACTTC
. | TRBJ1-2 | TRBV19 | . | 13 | CASSMSLPLGYTF | TGTGCCAGTAGTATGTCCTTGCCACTGGGCTACACCTTC
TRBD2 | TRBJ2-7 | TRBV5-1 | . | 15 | CASSPGLAGVGEQYF | TGCGCCAGCAGCCCGGGACTAGCGGGAGTGGGTGAGCAGTACTTC
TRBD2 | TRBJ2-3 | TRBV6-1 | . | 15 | CASSPLSGGPDTQYF | TGTGCCAGCAGCCCACTGAGCGGGGGGCCAGATACGCAGTATTTT
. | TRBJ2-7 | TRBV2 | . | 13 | CASSLSHSYEQYF | TGTGCCAGCAGCCTCAGTCACTCCTACGAGCAGTACTTC
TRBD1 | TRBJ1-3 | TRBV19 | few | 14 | CASRDRVLGNTIYF | TGTGCCAGTAGGGACAGGGTCCTCGGAAACACCATATATTTT
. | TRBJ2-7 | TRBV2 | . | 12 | CASSGRSYEQYF | TGTGCCAGCAGTGGTCGGTCCTACGAGCAGTACTTC
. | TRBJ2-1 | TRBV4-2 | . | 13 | CASSQDSANEQFF | TGTGCCAGCAGCCAAGATTCCGCGAATGAGCAGTTCTTC